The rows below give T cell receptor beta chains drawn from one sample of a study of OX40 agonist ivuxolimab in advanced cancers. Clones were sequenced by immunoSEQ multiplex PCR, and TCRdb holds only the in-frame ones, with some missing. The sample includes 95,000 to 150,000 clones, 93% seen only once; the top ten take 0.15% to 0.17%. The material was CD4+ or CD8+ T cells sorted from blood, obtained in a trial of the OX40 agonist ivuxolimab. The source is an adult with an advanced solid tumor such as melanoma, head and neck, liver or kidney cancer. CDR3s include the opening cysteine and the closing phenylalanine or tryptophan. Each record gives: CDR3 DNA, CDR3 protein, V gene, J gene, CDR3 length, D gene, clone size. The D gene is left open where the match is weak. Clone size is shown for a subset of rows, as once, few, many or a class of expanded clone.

CDR3nt: TGCGCCAGCAGCTTGGTTTTAAGCGAAAAACTGTTTTTT
CDR3aa: CASSLVLSEKLFF
v_gene: TRBV5-1
j_gene: TRBJ1-4
len: 13
d_gene: NA
abundance: NA

CDR3nt: TGTGCTAGTGGTTTGACAGGGTGGGGAAACACCATATATTTT
CDR3aa: CASGLTGWGNTIYF
v_gene: TRBV12-5
j_gene: TRBJ1-3
len: 14
d_gene: NA
abundance: NA

CDR3nt: TGTGCCAGCAGCGACCGGATAACCGGGGAGCTGTTTTTT
CDR3aa: CASSDRITGELFF
v_gene: TRBV11-3
j_gene: TRBJ2-2
len: 13
d_gene: NA
abundance: NA

CDR3nt: TGTGCCAGCAGCGTAGGAGGGGGGGCGACACAGGACAGGCCTAACTATGGCTACACCTTC
CDR3aa: CASSVGGGATQDRPNYGYTF
v_gene: TRBV9
j_gene: TRBJ1-2
len: 20
d_gene: TRBD1
abundance: once

CDR3nt: TGCGCCAGCAAACGGGCAGGGTCTAACGGGGAGCTGTTTTTT
CDR3aa: CASKRAGSNGELFF
v_gene: TRBV5-1
j_gene: TRBJ2-2
len: 14
d_gene: NA
abundance: NA

CDR3nt: TGCGCCAGCAGCCAAGTCACCGGGACACTGTATGGCTACACCTTC
CDR3aa: CASSQVTGTLYGYTF
v_gene: TRBV4-1
j_gene: TRBJ1-2
len: 15
d_gene: NA
abundance: NA

CDR3nt: TGCGCCAGCAGTCCACAAAAACAGAGGCCGGCCTACGAGCAGTACTTC
CDR3aa: CASSPQKQRPAYEQYF
v_gene: TRBV23-1
j_gene: TRBJ2-7
len: 16
d_gene: NA
abundance: NA

CDR3nt: TGTGCCAGCAGGACCCTCAGGGGGCGTATCTACAATGAGCAGTTCTTC
CDR3aa: CASRTLRGRIYNEQFF
v_gene: TRBV11-2
j_gene: TRBJ2-1
len: 16
d_gene: TRBD1
abundance: NA

CDR3nt: TGTGCCAGTAGTGGGCAGGGGTACAATGAGCAGTTCTTC
CDR3aa: CASSGQGYNEQFF
v_gene: TRBV19
j_gene: TRBJ2-1
len: 13
d_gene: NA
abundance: NA

CDR3nt: TGTGCCAGCAGCCAAGGGATAGCGGAAGAGACCCAGTACTTC
CDR3aa: CASSQGIAEETQYF
v_gene: TRBV4-2
j_gene: TRBJ2-5
len: 14
d_gene: NA
abundance: NA

CDR3nt: TGTGCCAGCAGGGGGGCAGAGAGCACAGATACGCAGTATTTT
CDR3aa: CASRGAESTDTQYF
v_gene: TRBV9
j_gene: TRBJ2-3
len: 14
d_gene: NA
abundance: NA

CDR3nt: TGCGCCAGCAGCCATTCGAATCAGGGGTGGCGGCAGTTCTTC
CDR3aa: CASSHSNQGWRQFF
v_gene: TRBV5-1
j_gene: TRBJ2-1
len: 14
d_gene: NA
abundance: NA

CDR3nt: TGTGCCAGCAGTGATGTGAACACTGAAGCTTTCTTT
CDR3aa: CASSDVNTEAFF
v_gene: TRBV2
j_gene: TRBJ1-1
len: 12
d_gene: NA
abundance: NA

CDR3nt: TGTGCCAGCAGCCCCCGGACAGCCAAAGATAGCAATCAGCCCCAGCATTTT
CDR3aa: CASSPRTAKDSNQPQHF
v_gene: TRBV14
j_gene: TRBJ1-5
len: 17
d_gene: NA
abundance: NA

CDR3nt: TGTGCCAGTAGTATCAAGAGAAACACCGGGGAGCTGTTTTTT
CDR3aa: CASSIKRNTGELFF
v_gene: TRBV19
j_gene: TRBJ2-2
len: 14
d_gene: NA
abundance: NA

CDR3nt: TGTGCCAGCAGTCCCCTTTCGAGTCTATACAATGAGCAGTTCTTC
CDR3aa: CASSPLSSLYNEQFF
v_gene: TRBV28
j_gene: TRBJ2-1
len: 15
d_gene: NA
abundance: NA

CDR3nt: TGCGCCAGCAGCTCCTCCGGGACAGGGCAGTCTGGGGCCAACGTCCTGACTTTC
CDR3aa: CASSSSGTGQSGANVLTF
v_gene: TRBV5-1
j_gene: TRBJ2-6
len: 18
d_gene: TRBD1
abundance: NA

CDR3nt: TGTGCCAGCAGCTTCGGGAGAGAAGAGACCCAGTACTTC
CDR3aa: CASSFGREETQYF
v_gene: TRBV7-3
j_gene: TRBJ2-5
len: 13
d_gene: NA
abundance: few

CDR3nt: TGTGCCAGCAGTCTAGCCGGTGCTAGGGGAGGAAATTCACCCCTCCACTTT
CDR3aa: CASSLAGARGGNSPLHF
v_gene: TRBV5-4
j_gene: TRBJ1-6
len: 17
d_gene: NA
abundance: NA

CDR3nt: TGTGCCAGCAGCTTAGATCCCGAGCGAGCGGACACCGGGGAGCTGTTTTTT
CDR3aa: CASSLDPERADTGELFF
v_gene: TRBV11-3
j_gene: TRBJ2-2
len: 17
d_gene: NA
abundance: NA

CDR3nt: TGTGCCAGCAGCTGGCCGGGACAGGGAGGAGATACGCAGTATTTT
CDR3aa: CASSWPGQGGDTQYF
v_gene: TRBV7-9
j_gene: TRBJ2-3
len: 15
d_gene: TRBD1
abundance: NA

CDR3nt: TGTGCCAGCAGCTTGGGCTACAGGGCCGGGGCTGAAGCTTTCTTT
CDR3aa: CASSLGYRAGAEAFF
v_gene: TRBV11-1
j_gene: TRBJ1-1
len: 15
d_gene: NA
abundance: NA

CDR3nt: TGTGCCAGTAGTATTGTGGCAGGTCGCTCCTACGAGCAGTACTTC
CDR3aa: CASSIVAGRSYEQYF
v_gene: TRBV19
j_gene: TRBJ2-7
len: 15
d_gene: NA
abundance: NA

CDR3nt: TGTGCCATCAGTGGTTCACAGCACGAGCAGTACTTC
CDR3aa: CAISGSQHEQYF
v_gene: TRBV10-3
j_gene: TRBJ2-7
len: 12
d_gene: NA
abundance: NA

CDR3nt: TGCGCCAGCAGCTTGGAGGGGTTGGGCCAGCCCCAGCATTTT
CDR3aa: CASSLEGLGQPQHF
v_gene: TRBV5-1
j_gene: TRBJ1-5
len: 14
d_gene: NA
abundance: NA

CDR3nt: TGTGCCAGCAGCTTGCCGGACCCCAACAATGAGCAGTTCTTC
CDR3aa: CASSLPDPNNEQFF
v_gene: TRBV5-4
j_gene: TRBJ2-1
len: 14
d_gene: NA
abundance: NA

CDR3nt: TGTGCCAGCAGATCCGACCTGAGCTCCTACAATGAGCAGTTCTTC
CDR3aa: CASRSDLSSYNEQFF
v_gene: TRBV6-5
j_gene: TRBJ2-1
len: 15
d_gene: NA
abundance: NA

CDR3nt: TGTGCCAGCAGAAAGGATCCAGTGGGTAACTATGGCTACACCTTC
CDR3aa: CASRKDPVGNYGYTF
v_gene: TRBV6-5
j_gene: TRBJ1-2
len: 15
d_gene: NA
abundance: NA

CDR3nt: TGTGCCAGCCAAGTTAGCAATCAGCCCCAGCATTTT
CDR3aa: CASQVSNQPQHF
v_gene: TRBV28
j_gene: TRBJ1-5
len: 12
d_gene: NA
abundance: NA

CDR3nt: TGCAGCGCGGGGAGTTCGAGCTCCTACGAGCAGTACTTC
CDR3aa: CSAGSSSSYEQYF
v_gene: TRBV29-1
j_gene: TRBJ2-7
len: 13
d_gene: NA
abundance: NA

CDR3nt: TGTGCCAGCAGCCGCCGGACAGGGGGGTACTATGGCTACACCTTC
CDR3aa: CASSRRTGGYYGYTF
v_gene: TRBV5-4
j_gene: TRBJ1-2
len: 15
d_gene: TRBD1
abundance: NA

CDR3nt: TGTGCCAGCAGCCCTCAGGGACAAGACAATGAGCAGTTCTTC
CDR3aa: CASSPQGQDNEQFF
v_gene: TRBV4-2
j_gene: TRBJ2-1
len: 14
d_gene: NA
abundance: NA

CDR3nt: TGCGCCAGCAGCAACAAACAGGGGCGCGAGCAGTACTTC
CDR3aa: CASSNKQGREQYF
v_gene: TRBV10-1
j_gene: TRBJ2-7
len: 13
d_gene: TRBD1
abundance: NA

CDR3nt: TGTGCCAGCAGGCGAGGGACTCAATACGAGCAGTACTTC
CDR3aa: CASRRGTQYEQYF
v_gene: TRBV6-5
j_gene: TRBJ2-7
len: 13
d_gene: NA
abundance: NA

CDR3nt: TGTGCCAGCAGCCTATTAGCGGGGGGGACAAATGAGCAGTTCTTC
CDR3aa: CASSLLAGGTNEQFF
v_gene: TRBV6-6
j_gene: TRBJ2-1
len: 15
d_gene: TRBD2
abundance: NA

CDR3nt: TGTGCCAGCAGGGGGAGTATCGCTGAAGCTTTCTTT
CDR3aa: CASRGSIAEAFF
v_gene: TRBV28
j_gene: TRBJ1-1
len: 12
d_gene: NA
abundance: NA

CDR3nt: TGTGCCAGCAGCTTGGGGGGGCCCACAGATACGCAGTATTTT
CDR3aa: CASSLGGPTDTQYF
v_gene: TRBV5-4
j_gene: TRBJ2-3
len: 14
d_gene: NA
abundance: NA

CDR3nt: TGTGCCAGCAGCGTTCTGGGACAGGGCTACGAGCAGTACTTC
CDR3aa: CASSVLGQGYEQYF
v_gene: TRBV5-6
j_gene: TRBJ2-7
len: 14
d_gene: TRBD1
abundance: NA

CDR3nt: TGTGCCACCAGCAGAGGAGGGACAGGGGGAAGGGACGAGCAGTACTTC
CDR3aa: CATSRGGTGGRDEQYF
v_gene: TRBV15
j_gene: TRBJ2-7
len: 16
d_gene: TRBD1
abundance: NA

CDR3nt: TGCGCCAGCAGCTCCAGACTAGCGGGCCTAGTGCATGAGCAGTTCTTC
CDR3aa: CASSSRLAGLVHEQFF
v_gene: TRBV5-1
j_gene: TRBJ2-1
len: 16
d_gene: TRBD2
abundance: NA

CDR3nt: TGTGCCAGCAGCGCAGATCCAGGGGGGCCTGAAGCTTTCTTT
CDR3aa: CASSADPGGPEAFF
v_gene: TRBV9
j_gene: TRBJ1-1
len: 14
d_gene: TRBD1
abundance: NA

CDR3nt: TGTGCCAGCAGCTTATCGTCAGGGAGCAATCAGCCCCAGCATTTT
CDR3aa: CASSLSSGSNQPQHF
v_gene: TRBV7-2
j_gene: TRBJ1-5
len: 15
d_gene: NA
abundance: NA

CDR3nt: TGTGCCAGCAGCCGCGTAGATGAGCAGTTCTTC
CDR3aa: CASSRVDEQFF
v_gene: TRBV11-1
j_gene: TRBJ2-1
len: 11
d_gene: NA
abundance: NA

CDR3nt: TGTGCCAGCAGTCTCCGGGACAGGGAAAACCAGCCCCAGCATTTT
CDR3aa: CASSLRDRENQPQHF
v_gene: TRBV2
j_gene: TRBJ1-5
len: 15
d_gene: TRBD1
abundance: once

CDR3nt: TGTGCCAGCTCACTCAGCCGAGCAGGGGCCAACGTCCTGACTTTC
CDR3aa: CASSLSRAGANVLTF
v_gene: TRBV18
j_gene: TRBJ2-6
len: 15
d_gene: NA
abundance: NA

CDR3nt: TGTGCCAGCAGCTTACAGCGTATAGGATACACTGAAGCTTTCTTT
CDR3aa: CASSLQRIGYTEAFF
v_gene: TRBV7-9
j_gene: TRBJ1-1
len: 15
d_gene: NA
abundance: NA

CDR3nt: TGTGCCAGCAGCCCTCCGGGACTAGTGGGAGAGACCCAGTACTTC
CDR3aa: CASSPPGLVGETQYF
v_gene: TRBV28
j_gene: TRBJ2-5
len: 15
d_gene: TRBD2
abundance: NA

CDR3nt: TGTGCCAGCAGCGTAGCGGGTGGGGCCTACACCGGGGAGCTGTTTTTT
CDR3aa: CASSVAGGAYTGELFF
v_gene: TRBV11-2
j_gene: TRBJ2-2
len: 16
d_gene: TRBD2
abundance: NA

CDR3nt: TGTGCCAGCAGTCGCCTGGGCGGTAGCGGGAAGGGTGAGCAGTTCTTC
CDR3aa: CASSRLGGSGKGEQFF
v_gene: TRBV2
j_gene: TRBJ2-1
len: 16
d_gene: TRBD2
abundance: NA

CDR3nt: TGTGCCACCAGCAGAGGGAGACAGGGCCTTAATGAAAAACTGTTTTTT
CDR3aa: CATSRGRQGLNEKLFF
v_gene: TRBV15
j_gene: TRBJ1-4
len: 16
d_gene: TRBD1
abundance: NA

CDR3nt: TGTGCCAGCAGAGAATTGACCGGGGAGCTGTTTTTT
CDR3aa: CASRELTGELFF
v_gene: TRBV2
j_gene: TRBJ2-2
len: 12
d_gene: NA
abundance: NA

CDR3nt: TGTGCCTGGAGGTTCTGGCCTGGGAATGGGGGCGCCCGCCGGGAGCAGTACTTC
CDR3aa: CAWRFWPGNGGARREQYF
v_gene: TRBV30
j_gene: TRBJ2-7
len: 18
d_gene: NA
abundance: NA

CDR3nt: TGTGCCAGTAGTCCTCCCTCCGGGACAGGGGGCGATCAGTACTTC
CDR3aa: CASSPPSGTGGDQYF
v_gene: TRBV19
j_gene: TRBJ2-7
len: 15
d_gene: TRBD1
abundance: NA

CDR3nt: TGTGCCAGCAGTCTAGCGGGGGGAAGCTACAATGAGCAGTTCTTC
CDR3aa: CASSLAGGSYNEQFF
v_gene: TRBV28
j_gene: TRBJ2-1
len: 15
d_gene: TRBD2
abundance: NA

CDR3nt: TGTGCCAGCAGTTTACAATGGGAAAAACTGTTTTTT
CDR3aa: CASSLQWEKLFF
v_gene: TRBV28
j_gene: TRBJ1-4
len: 12
d_gene: NA
abundance: NA